Listed below are T cell receptor beta chains from one sample, sequenced in a study of T-cell memory formation after mild COVID-19. One entry per CDR3 protein, called by TCRdb with MiXCR from the 5' RACE reads. Of under 650,000 distinct CDR3 sequences in the sample, 18% were seen once. The source material was PBMCs or a T cell subset sorted from them (not recorded which). The receptors shown here come from an adult woman who had mild COVID-19 (a few samples of this study predate the infection). Cell type and time point are not known. CDR3s include the opening cysteine and the closing phenylalanine or tryptophan. D genes are given only for firm matches. Not every row has a clone size; where given, it reads once, few, many or a size class.

CDR3nt: TGTGCCAGCAGTGGACAGGGGGCAAAAGCGGGTCGTGGGGGCTACGAGCAGTACTTC; CDR3aa: CASSGQGAKAGRGGYEQYF; j_gene: TRBJ2-7; abundance: -; len: 19; v_gene: TRBV28; d_gene: TRBD1
CDR3nt: TGCGCCAGCAGCTTCTTCCCGAACACTGAAGCTTTCTTT; CDR3aa: CASSFFPNTEAFF; j_gene: TRBJ1-1; abundance: few; len: 13; v_gene: TRBV5-1; d_gene: -
CDR3nt: TGTGCCAGCTCCTTTCTCCCCCGGGACACTGAAGCTTTCTTT; CDR3aa: CASSFLPRDTEAFF; j_gene: TRBJ1-1; abundance: few; len: 14; v_gene: TRBV9; d_gene: -
CDR3nt: TGTGCCAGCAGCGTAGGAGGGCAGGGAGTGGAGCAGTACTTC; CDR3aa: CASSVGGQGVEQYF; j_gene: TRBJ2-7; abundance: few; len: 14; v_gene: TRBV9; d_gene: -
CDR3nt: TGTGCCAGCAGTTTAACCCCTACGGTAGTTGAAAAACTGTTTTTT; CDR3aa: CASSLTPTVVEKLFF; j_gene: TRBJ1-4; abundance: few; len: 15; v_gene: TRBV27; d_gene: -
CDR3nt: TGTGCCAGCAGCTTAACCAGGGGCGGGGGCTATGGCTACACCTTC; CDR3aa: CASSLTRGGGYGYTF; j_gene: TRBJ1-2; abundance: -; len: 15; v_gene: TRBV7-3; d_gene: -
CDR3nt: TGTGCCAGCAGTTACTCTGAGTCAGGGATTCGTGAAGCTTTCTTT; CDR3aa: CASSYSESGIREAFF; j_gene: TRBJ1-1; abundance: -; len: 15; v_gene: TRBV6-5; d_gene: -
CDR3nt: TGTGCCAGCAGCACGGGACTAGCGGCTAGCACAGATACGCAGTATTTT; CDR3aa: CASSTGLAASTDTQYF; j_gene: TRBJ2-3; abundance: few; len: 16; v_gene: TRBV5-8; d_gene: TRBD2
CDR3nt: TGTGCCAGCTCACTTCGGACAGGAGCTCTCTCTGGGGCCAACGTCCTGACTTTC; CDR3aa: CASSLRTGALSGANVLTF; j_gene: TRBJ2-6; abundance: many; len: 18; v_gene: TRBV18; d_gene: TRBD1
CDR3nt: TGTGCCAGCACAGGGACCGGGGAGCTGTTTTTT; CDR3aa: CASTGTGELFF; j_gene: TRBJ2-2; abundance: many; len: 11; v_gene: TRBV3-1; d_gene: -
CDR3nt: TGTGCCAGCAGAGAAAGACAGGGTGGCACTGAAGCTTTCTTT; CDR3aa: CASRERQGGTEAFF; j_gene: TRBJ1-1; abundance: -; len: 14; v_gene: TRBV6-1; d_gene: TRBD1
CDR3nt: TGTGCCATCAGTGATCGGGGCAGGGAGTTGAACACTGAAGCTTTCTTT; CDR3aa: CAISDRGRELNTEAFF; j_gene: TRBJ1-1; abundance: few; len: 16; v_gene: TRBV10-3; d_gene: -
CDR3nt: TGCGCCAGCAGTTACGGCGACAGGTCCTACGAGCAGTACTTC; CDR3aa: CASSYGDRSYEQYF; j_gene: TRBJ2-7; abundance: many; len: 14; v_gene: TRBV5-1; d_gene: -
CDR3nt: TGTGCCTCCTCTTGGGGGAATGAGCAGTTCTTC; CDR3aa: CASSWGNEQFF; j_gene: TRBJ2-1; abundance: many; len: 11; v_gene: TRBV27; d_gene: -
CDR3nt: TGTGCCAGCAGCCAAGATGAGGCCTACAATGAGCAGTTCTTC; CDR3aa: CASSQDEAYNEQFF; j_gene: TRBJ2-1; abundance: -; len: 14; v_gene: TRBV3-1; d_gene: -
CDR3nt: TGCGCCAGCAGCTTGGCCGCCGGGACTAGCGGTTACGAGCAGTACTTC; CDR3aa: CASSLAAGTSGYEQYF; j_gene: TRBJ2-7; abundance: -; len: 16; v_gene: TRBV5-1; d_gene: TRBD2
CDR3nt: TGTGCCACCAGTGATGGGAGTTGGGAAAAACTGTTTTTT; CDR3aa: CATSDGSWEKLFF; j_gene: TRBJ1-4; abundance: -; len: 13; v_gene: TRBV24-1; d_gene: -
CDR3nt: TGTGCCAGCAGTGGACCCTCGGGACAGATGGGGACTGAAGCTTTCTTT; CDR3aa: CASSGPSGQMGTEAFF; j_gene: TRBJ1-1; abundance: few; len: 16; v_gene: TRBV6-1; d_gene: TRBD1
CDR3nt: TGTGCCAGCAGCTTAACCGGGACTAGCGGGAGAGGGGAGACCCAGTACTTC; CDR3aa: CASSLTGTSGRGETQYF; j_gene: TRBJ2-5; abundance: few; len: 17; v_gene: TRBV11-3; d_gene: TRBD2
CDR3nt: TGTGCCAGCAGCTTCGAGGGGGGAAACACCATATATTTT; CDR3aa: CASSFEGGNTIYF; j_gene: TRBJ1-3; abundance: -; len: 13; v_gene: TRBV7-8; d_gene: -
CDR3nt: TGCGCCAGCAGCCAAGATTACAGGCCCGATAACTATGGCTACACCTTC; CDR3aa: CASSQDYRPDNYGYTF; j_gene: TRBJ1-2; abundance: -; len: 16; v_gene: TRBV4-1; d_gene: -
CDR3nt: TGTGCCAGCAGCCCATCCGGGACTAGATACGAGCAGTACTTC; CDR3aa: CASSPSGTRYEQYF; j_gene: TRBJ2-7; abundance: few; len: 14; v_gene: TRBV9; d_gene: TRBD2
CDR3nt: TGTGCCAGCACTAGCGGGGGAGATACGCAGTATTTT; CDR3aa: CASTSGGDTQYF; j_gene: TRBJ2-3; abundance: few; len: 12; v_gene: TRBV6-2/TRBV6-3; d_gene: TRBD2
CDR3nt: TGTGCCACCAGCAGAACCTATGAGGCTAACACCATATATTTT; CDR3aa: CATSRTYEANTIYF; j_gene: TRBJ1-3; abundance: -; len: 14; v_gene: TRBV15; d_gene: -
CDR3nt: TGCAGCGTTGAAGGGGATAGCGGAGCCGCCTACGAGCAGTACTTC; CDR3aa: CSVEGDSGAAYEQYF; j_gene: TRBJ2-7; abundance: many; len: 15; v_gene: TRBV29-1; d_gene: -
CDR3nt: TGTGCCAGCAGCCCTAATGGGCTAGCGGGAGAAGCCCAGTACTTC; CDR3aa: CASSPNGLAGEAQYF; j_gene: TRBJ2-5; abundance: few; len: 15; v_gene: TRBV7-3; d_gene: TRBD2
CDR3nt: TGCAGTGCTAACCCTGCGTGGAGTGAAGCTTTCTTT; CDR3aa: CSANPAWSEAFF; j_gene: TRBJ1-1; abundance: -; len: 12; v_gene: TRBV20-1; d_gene: -
CDR3nt: TGTGCCAGCTCACCACCGGCAGACAGGGGGCTAGACTACGAGCAGTACTTC; CDR3aa: CASSPPADRGLDYEQYF; j_gene: TRBJ2-7; abundance: few; len: 17; v_gene: TRBV18; d_gene: TRBD1
CDR3nt: TGTGCCACCAGTGACTCGGGACTAGCGGGAAACAATGAGCAGTTCTTC; CDR3aa: CATSDSGLAGNNEQFF; j_gene: TRBJ2-1; abundance: -; len: 16; v_gene: TRBV24-1; d_gene: TRBD2
CDR3nt: TGTGCCATCAGCCCCCGGGGAGGACCTACAGATACGCAGTATTTT; CDR3aa: CAISPRGGPTDTQYF; j_gene: TRBJ2-3; abundance: few; len: 15; v_gene: TRBV10-3; d_gene: -
CDR3nt: TGCAGTGCTAACAAGCCTAGCACAGATACGCAGTATTTT; CDR3aa: CSANKPSTDTQYF; j_gene: TRBJ2-3; abundance: -; len: 13; v_gene: TRBV20-1; d_gene: -
CDR3nt: TGTGCCAGCAGCCAGGAAACTAGCGGGGGAAACAATGAGCAGTTCTTC; CDR3aa: CASSQETSGGNNEQFF; j_gene: TRBJ2-1; abundance: -; len: 16; v_gene: TRBV3-1; d_gene: TRBD2
CDR3nt: TGTGCCAGCTCACCTTTCCCCGCGGCGGGTTTAGACACAGATACGCAGTATTTT; CDR3aa: CASSPFPAAGLDTDTQYF; j_gene: TRBJ2-3; abundance: -; len: 18; v_gene: TRBV18; d_gene: -
CDR3nt: TGCGCCAGCAGCTCCCAAGGGGGACAGAAAGATGAGCAGTTCTTC; CDR3aa: CASSSQGGQKDEQFF; j_gene: TRBJ2-1; abundance: few; len: 15; v_gene: TRBV5-1; d_gene: TRBD1
CDR3nt: TGTGCCAGCAGTCCTACTAGACTGTACGAGCAGTACTTC; CDR3aa: CASSPTRLYEQYF; j_gene: TRBJ2-7; abundance: -; len: 13; v_gene: TRBV12-3/TRBV12-4; d_gene: -
CDR3nt: TGTGCCACCAGTCCAGGAGTTTACGGGGCAAGCACAGATACGCAGTATTTT; CDR3aa: CATSPGVYGASTDTQYF; j_gene: TRBJ2-3; abundance: few; len: 17; v_gene: TRBV24-1; d_gene: -
CDR3nt: TGTGCCAGCAGTTTAGGAGGACTAGCGGGAGGCGGCACCGGGGAGCTGTTTTTT; CDR3aa: CASSLGGLAGGGTGELFF; j_gene: TRBJ2-2; abundance: -; len: 18; v_gene: TRBV12-3/TRBV12-4; d_gene: TRBD2
CDR3nt: TGTGCCAGCAGCCAAAGACTAGCGGGAGTTAGAGATGAGCAGTTCTTC; CDR3aa: CASSQRLAGVRDEQFF; j_gene: TRBJ2-1; abundance: few; len: 16; v_gene: TRBV7-2; d_gene: TRBD2
CDR3nt: TGTGCCAGCAGCCAAGAGCGGACGAGATATGGCTACACCTTC; CDR3aa: CASSQERTRYGYTF; j_gene: TRBJ1-2; abundance: -; len: 14; v_gene: TRBV3-1; d_gene: -
CDR3nt: TGTGCCAGTAGTATCGACAGAAACAATGAGCAGTTCTTC; CDR3aa: CASSIDRNNEQFF; j_gene: TRBJ2-1; abundance: -; len: 13; v_gene: TRBV19; d_gene: -
CDR3nt: TGTGCCAGCAGTGAGGGTCTGGGGGCGATTACAATTTCTGGAAACACCATATATTTT; CDR3aa: CASSEGLGAITISGNTIYF; j_gene: TRBJ1-3; abundance: -; len: 19; v_gene: TRBV2; d_gene: -
CDR3nt: TGCAGTGCTAGGTATACGGGAGGGCTTCCAGATACGCAGTATTTT; CDR3aa: CSARYTGGLPDTQYF; j_gene: TRBJ2-3; abundance: few; len: 15; v_gene: TRBV20-1; d_gene: TRBD2
CDR3nt: TGTGCCAGCAGTAAACAGGGGGCAGGGTCTGAAGCTTTCTTT; CDR3aa: CASSKQGAGSEAFF; j_gene: TRBJ1-1; abundance: -; len: 14; v_gene: TRBV2; d_gene: TRBD1
CDR3nt: TGTGCCAGCAGCGTACTAGGAATAGGGGGTGGCTACACCTTC; CDR3aa: CASSVLGIGGGYTF; j_gene: TRBJ1-2; abundance: -; len: 14; v_gene: TRBV9; d_gene: -
CDR3nt: TGTGCCAGCAGCTCTAGACTGGGGCCAACCTACGAGCAGTACTTC; CDR3aa: CASSSRLGPTYEQYF; j_gene: TRBJ2-7; abundance: -; len: 15; v_gene: TRBV7-2; d_gene: -
CDR3nt: TGTGCCAGCACCCGGGGGGTTCTCGAGCAGTACTTC; CDR3aa: CASTRGVLEQYF; j_gene: TRBJ2-7; abundance: many; len: 12; v_gene: TRBV12-3/TRBV12-4; d_gene: TRBD2
CDR3nt: TGTGCCATCGGTGGCTGGCAATTCGCCGGGGAGCTGTTTTTT; CDR3aa: CAIGGWQFAGELFF; j_gene: TRBJ2-2; abundance: few; len: 14; v_gene: TRBV10-3; d_gene: -
CDR3nt: TGTGCCAGCAGCCCTGGGCTAGCGGGGGGGCTGGATGAGCAGTTCTTC; CDR3aa: CASSPGLAGGLDEQFF; j_gene: TRBJ2-1; abundance: few; len: 16; v_gene: TRBV3-1; d_gene: TRBD2
CDR3nt: TGTGCCAGCAGCACTGGGGGGGGCCAAGAGACCCAGTACTTC; CDR3aa: CASSTGGGQETQYF; j_gene: TRBJ2-5; abundance: few; len: 14; v_gene: TRBV5-6; d_gene: TRBD2
CDR3nt: TGTGCCAGCAGCACCGACAGTAGTAACTATGGCTACACCTTC; CDR3aa: CASSTDSSNYGYTF; j_gene: TRBJ1-2; abundance: -; len: 14; v_gene: TRBV2; d_gene: -
CDR3nt: TGTGCCATCAGTGCAGGGGGTGGAATGGAGCAGTACTTC; CDR3aa: CAISAGGGMEQYF; j_gene: TRBJ2-7; abundance: -; len: 13; v_gene: TRBV10-3; d_gene: TRBD1
CDR3nt: TGCGCCAGCAGCTTGGTGGGACTAGCGAGCTCCTACGAGCAGTACTTC; CDR3aa: CASSLVGLASSYEQYF; j_gene: TRBJ2-7; abundance: few; len: 16; v_gene: TRBV5-1; d_gene: TRBD2
CDR3nt: TGTGCCAGCAGCTTAATTAGCGGGAGAGACTACGAGCAGTACTTC; CDR3aa: CASSLISGRDYEQYF; j_gene: TRBJ2-7; abundance: -; len: 15; v_gene: TRBV7-3; d_gene: TRBD2